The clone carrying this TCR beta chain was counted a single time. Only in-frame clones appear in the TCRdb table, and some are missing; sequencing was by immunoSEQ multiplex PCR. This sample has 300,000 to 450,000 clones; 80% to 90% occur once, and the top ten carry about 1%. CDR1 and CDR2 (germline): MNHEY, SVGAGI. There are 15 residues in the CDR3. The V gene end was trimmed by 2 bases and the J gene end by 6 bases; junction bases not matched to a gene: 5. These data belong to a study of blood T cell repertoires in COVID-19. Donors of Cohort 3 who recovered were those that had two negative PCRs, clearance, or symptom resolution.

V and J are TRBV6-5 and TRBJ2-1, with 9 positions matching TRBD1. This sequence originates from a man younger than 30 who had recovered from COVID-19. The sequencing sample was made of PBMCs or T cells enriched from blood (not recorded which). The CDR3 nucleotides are TGTGCCAGCAGTTACGGGGACAGGGCGGGCAATGAGCAGTTCTTC. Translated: CASSYGDRAGNEQFF.